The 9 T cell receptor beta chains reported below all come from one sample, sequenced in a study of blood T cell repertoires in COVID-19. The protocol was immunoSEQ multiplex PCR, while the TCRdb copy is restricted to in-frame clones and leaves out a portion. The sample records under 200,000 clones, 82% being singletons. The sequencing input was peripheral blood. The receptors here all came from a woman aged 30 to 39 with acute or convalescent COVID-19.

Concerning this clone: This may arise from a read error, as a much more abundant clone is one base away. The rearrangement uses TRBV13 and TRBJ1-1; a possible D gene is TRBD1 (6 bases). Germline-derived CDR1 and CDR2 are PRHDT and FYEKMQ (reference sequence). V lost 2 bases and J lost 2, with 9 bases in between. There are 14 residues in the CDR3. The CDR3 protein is CASSLFRGNTEAFF. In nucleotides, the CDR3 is TGTGCCAGCAGCTTATTCAGGGGAAACACTGAAGCTTTCTTT.

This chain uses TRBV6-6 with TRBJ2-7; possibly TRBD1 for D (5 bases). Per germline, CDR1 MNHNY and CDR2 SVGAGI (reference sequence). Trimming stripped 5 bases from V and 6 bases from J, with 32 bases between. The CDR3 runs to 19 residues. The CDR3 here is CASSRTRLEQGYFFGEQYF. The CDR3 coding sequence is TGTGCCAGCAGTCGGACGAGACTTGAGCAGGGCTATTTCTTCGGCGAGCAGTACTTC.

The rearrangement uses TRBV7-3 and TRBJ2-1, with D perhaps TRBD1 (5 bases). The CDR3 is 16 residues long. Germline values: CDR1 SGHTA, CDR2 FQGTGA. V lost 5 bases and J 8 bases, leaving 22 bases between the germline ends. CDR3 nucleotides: TGTGCCAGCAGCCCACTCGCGGCAGGGTCGTGGGATGAGCAGTTCTTC. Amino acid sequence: CASSPLAAGSWDEQFF.

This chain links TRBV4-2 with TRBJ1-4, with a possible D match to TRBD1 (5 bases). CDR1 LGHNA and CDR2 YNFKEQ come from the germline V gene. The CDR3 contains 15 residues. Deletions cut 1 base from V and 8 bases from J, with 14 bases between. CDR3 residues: CASSQVSQGQEKLFF. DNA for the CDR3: TGTGCCAGCAGCCAAGTGTCTCAGGGTCAGGAAAAACTGTTTTTT.

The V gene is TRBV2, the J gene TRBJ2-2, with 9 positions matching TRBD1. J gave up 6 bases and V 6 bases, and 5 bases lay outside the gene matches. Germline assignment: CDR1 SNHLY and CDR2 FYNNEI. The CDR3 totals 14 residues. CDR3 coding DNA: TGTGCCAGCAGCGCACGACAGGGGGCCGGGGAGCTGTTTTTT. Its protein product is CASSARQGAGELFF. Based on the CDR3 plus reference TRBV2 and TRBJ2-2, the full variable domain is EPEVTQTPSHQVTQMGQEVILRCVPISNHLYFYWYRQILGQKVEFLVSFYNNEISEKSEIFDDQFSVERPDGSNFTLKIRSTKLEDSAMYFCASSARQGAGELFFGEGSRLTVL.

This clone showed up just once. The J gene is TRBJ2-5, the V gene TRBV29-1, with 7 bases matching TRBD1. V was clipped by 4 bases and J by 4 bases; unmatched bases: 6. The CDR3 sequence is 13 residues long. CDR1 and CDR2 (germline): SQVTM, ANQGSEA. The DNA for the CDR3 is TGCAGCGTTGCGGGACAGAGGGGAGAGACCCAGTACTTC. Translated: CSVAGQRGETQYF.

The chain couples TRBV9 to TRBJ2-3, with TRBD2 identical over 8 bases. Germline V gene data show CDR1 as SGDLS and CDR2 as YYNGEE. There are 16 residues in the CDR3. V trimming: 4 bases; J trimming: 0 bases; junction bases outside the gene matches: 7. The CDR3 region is CASSPRAGGSTDTQYF. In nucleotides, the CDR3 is TGTGCCAGCAGCCCACGGGCGGGGGGTAGCACAGATACGCAGTATTTT.

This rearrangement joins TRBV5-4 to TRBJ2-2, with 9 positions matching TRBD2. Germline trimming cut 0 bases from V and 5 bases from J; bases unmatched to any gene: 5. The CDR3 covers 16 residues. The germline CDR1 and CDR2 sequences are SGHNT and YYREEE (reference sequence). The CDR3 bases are TGTGCCAGCAGCTTGGCGGGACTAGCCGGTACCGGGGAGCTGTTTTTT. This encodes CASSLAGLAGTGELFF.

CDR3: CASSLDRTSPLHF. The CDR3 nucleotides read TGTGCCAGCAGCTTAGACAGGACTTCACCCCTCCACTTT. The chain has TRBV7-3 and TRBJ1-6; possible D gene TRBD1, 6 bases. Germline-derived CDR1 and CDR2 are SGHTA and FQGTGA. The CDR3 is made up of 13 amino acids. V lost 2 bases, J lost 9 bases, and 8 bases lay in between.